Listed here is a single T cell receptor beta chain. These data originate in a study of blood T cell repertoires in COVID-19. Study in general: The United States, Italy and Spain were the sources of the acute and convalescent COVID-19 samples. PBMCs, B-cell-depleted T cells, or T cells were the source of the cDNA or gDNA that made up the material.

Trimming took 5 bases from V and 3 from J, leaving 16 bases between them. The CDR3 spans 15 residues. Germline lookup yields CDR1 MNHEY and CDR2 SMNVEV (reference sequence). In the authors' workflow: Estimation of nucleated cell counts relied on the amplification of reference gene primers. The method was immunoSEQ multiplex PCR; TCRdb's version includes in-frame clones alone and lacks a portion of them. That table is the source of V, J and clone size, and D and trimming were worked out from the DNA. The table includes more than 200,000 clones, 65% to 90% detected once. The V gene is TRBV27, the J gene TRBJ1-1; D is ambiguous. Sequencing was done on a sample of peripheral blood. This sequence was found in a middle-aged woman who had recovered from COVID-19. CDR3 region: CASSRRPLGDTEAFF. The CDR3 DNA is TGTGCCAGCAGTCGAAGGCCCCTCGGGGACACTGAAGCTTTCTTT.